This entry lists 28 T cell receptor beta chains sequenced from one sample in a study of CD8+CD57+ T cells in acquired aplastic anemia. Genomic DNA, the template, was used for profiling of the TCR beta VDJ and CDR3. Using its own MiXCR run on the reads, TCRdb lists one record per CDR3 protein. The repertoire consists of about 160,000 distinct CDR3 sequences, with around 45% occurring once and the leading ten covering 1.1%. Sequenced material: sorted CD4+, CD8+, or CD8+CD57+ T cells (not recorded which) from PBMCs. The receptor source for this set is a human donor in good health.

This clonotype came up many times. The rearrangement uses TRBV4-1 and TRBJ1-6, with 8 bases identical to TRBD1. The V gene's germline CDR1 is MGHRA and CDR2 YSYEKL. Trimming at V came to 1 base and at J to 9 bases, leaving 8 bases not matched to a gene. The CDR3 has 16 residues. CDR3 region: CASSQVLRTGRSPLHF. The DNA for the CDR3 is TGCGCCAGCAGCCAAGTTCTGCGGACAGGGCGTTCACCCCTCCACTTT.

This clonotype came up a few times. The chain joins TRBV25-1 to TRBJ2-3, with 7 bases that match TRBD1. Losses at the gene ends were 4 bases for V and 0 bases for J; bases not matched to a gene: 4. In germline, CDR1 is MGHDK, CDR2 SYGVNS. The CDR3 is 15 residues long. As DNA, the CDR3 is TGTGCCAGCAGTGTGACAGGGTCTAGCACAGATACGCAGTATTTT. It is translated as CASSVTGSSTDTQYF.

On this clonotype: A read error is likely, as this CDR3 ends without the conserved phenylalanine or tryptophan. The chain recombines TRBV10-3 with TRBJ2-7, with D tentatively TRBD1 (6 bases). V was shortened by 10 bases and J by 3 bases, with 31 bases between the two germline ends. Germline V gives CDR1 ENHRY, CDR2 SYGVKD. The CDR3 loop spans 18 amino acids. CDR3 protein: CATERPHPGAKIVYEQYL. CDR3 coding DNA: TGTGCCACCGAAAGACCACATCCAGGGGCCAAAATAGTCTACGAGCAGTACCTC.

The rearrangement joins TRBV20-1 to TRBJ2-1, with 7 positions matching TRBD2. There are 17 residues in the CDR3. V lost 5 bases to trimming and J lost 0 bases; unmatched junction nucleotides: 13. Germline-derived CDR1 and CDR2 are DFQATT and SNEGSKA (reference sequence). The chain's CDR3 is CSAVWSSGGPSYNEQFF. The CDR3 nucleotides are TGCAGTGCTGTATGGTCGTCGGGGGGTCCCTCCTACAATGAGCAGTTCTTC.

This clonotype was seen at least ten times. The gene calls are TRBV7-3 and TRBJ2-2; D is ambiguous. The CDR3 consists of 12 residues. Germline loops: CDR1 SGHTA, CDR2 FQGTGA. V lost 3 bases and J lost 4, with 3 bases in between. CDR3 in DNA: TGTGCCAGCAGCTTCCCCACCGGGGAGCTGTTTTTT. Protein sequence: CASSFPTGELFF.

CDR3 bases: TGTGCCAGCAGTCGGGGACAGGGGGCAGGTGAAGCTTTCTTT. It encodes CASSRGQGAGEAFF. The rearrangement links TRBV7-8 to TRBJ1-1, with 12 bases identical to TRBD1. CDR1 SGHVS and CDR2 FQNEAQ come from the germline V gene. With V trimmed by 6 bases and J by 7 bases, 6 bases remained unmatched. CDR3 length: 14 residues.

The J gene is TRBJ1-1, the V gene TRBV2; no reliable D call. The germline V gene encodes CDR1 SNHLY and CDR2 FYNNEI. V lost 2 bases and J 8 bases, leaving 15 bases between the germline ends. The CDR3 runs to 14 residues. The CDR3: CASSEHGAWVEAFF. The CDR3 DNA follows: TGTGCCAGCAGTGAACATGGCGCTTGGGTGGAAGCTTTCTTT.

This chain links TRBV29-1 with TRBJ2-7; 8 nucleotides match TRBD1. Germline V gene lookup returns CDR1 SQVTM and CDR2 ANQGSEA. V was pared by 4 bases and J by 3 bases, with 5 bases of the junction left unmatched. This CDR3 has 13 residues. CDR3 region: CSVAWTGNYEQYF. The CDR3 bases are TGCAGCGTTGCCTGGACAGGGAACTACGAGCAGTACTTC.

This clonotype appeared a few times. Possible read error: a much larger clone is one base away. CDR3 residues: CASSAIAGGVQYF. As DNA, the CDR3 is TGTGCCAGCAGTGCTATCGCGGGGGGCGTGCAGTACTTC. The rearrangement uses TRBV6-4 and TRBJ2-7; 8 bases fit TRBD2. The V segment lost 4 bases and the J segment 9 bases; nucleotides outside the gene matches: 8. Germline CDR1 reads MRHNA; CDR2 reads SNTAGT. This CDR3 contains 13 residues.

At least ten counts were recorded for this clonotype. This chain links TRBV7-3 with TRBJ2-5; TRBD1 aligns across 7 bases. V lost 1 base and J lost 4; bases outside the gene matches: 3. CDR3 length: 14 residues. Germline V gene sequence: CDR1 SGHTA, CDR2 FQGTGA. Written as DNA, the CDR3 is TGTGCCAGCAGCTTAAGGGCAGGGGGAGAGACCCAGTACTTC. It specifies CASSLRAGGETQYF. Variable domain in full (rest from reference TRBV7-3 and TRBJ2-5): GAGVSQTPSNKVTEKGKYVELRCDPISGHTALYWYRQSLGQGPEFLIYFQGTGAADDSGLPNDRFFAVRPEGSVSTLKIQRTERGDSAVYLCASSLRAGGETQYFGPGTRLLVL.

This clonotype was counted only a few times. With a much larger clone just one base away, this may be a read error. V and J are TRBV7-9 and TRBJ1-2; 7 bases fit TRBD1. V shed 3 bases, J shed 2 bases, and the junction held 6 bases outside the gene matches. Germline loops: CDR1 SEHNR, CDR2 FQNEAQ (reference sequence). This CDR3 comprises 15 residues. As DNA, the CDR3 is TGTGCCAGCAGCTTCGGACAGGAAGGGAACTATGGCTACACCTTC. Translation: CASSFGQEGNYGYTF.

This clonotype was seen a few times. V is TRBV28 and J is TRBJ1-5; D remains ambiguous. This CDR3 contains 11 residues. Between the trimmed V and J ends, which lost 2 bases and 7 bases, there was a span of 3 bases. Germline CDR1 is MDHEN and CDR2 is SYDVKM. In DNA, the CDR3 is TGTGCCAGCAGTTTAAGACAGCCCCAGCATTTT. Translation: CASSLRQPQHF.

The J gene is TRBJ2-7, the V gene TRBV2; 11 nucleotides line up with TRBD2. The CDR3 has 14 amino acids. The germline gives CDR1 SNHLY, CDR2 FYNNEI. The J segment lost 9 bases and the V segment lost 7 bases, leaving 11 bases of the junction unmatched. The CDR3 sequence is CASTEGTSGVMQYF. CDR3 in DNA: TGTGCCAGCACCGAAGGGACTAGCGGAGTCATGCAGTACTTC. The whole variable domain, remainder taken from reference TRBV2 and TRBJ2-7, is EPEVTQTPSHQVTQMGQEVILRCVPISNHLYFYWYRQILGQKVEFLVSFYNNEISEKSEIFDDQFSVERPDGSNFTLKIRSTKLEDSAMYFCASTEGTSGVMQYFGPGTRLTVT.

This clonotype was seen more than once but under ten times. The gene calls are TRBV7-3 and TRBJ2-5; D remains ambiguous. The CDR3 is 12 residues long. Trimming removed 8 bases from V and 2 bases from J, with 9 bases in between. Germline CDR1 SGHTA, CDR2 FQGTGA. The CDR3 nucleotides read TGTGCCAGCCGGCCAGCGCAAGAGACCCAGTACTTC. It encodes CASRPAQETQYF.

This clonotype was found many times. The chain joins TRBV11-2 to TRBJ2-7; 10 nucleotides match TRBD2. V dropped 5 bases and J dropped 2; count of bases not matched to a gene: 9. Germline V gene sequence: CDR1 SGHAT, CDR2 FQNNGV. The CDR3 contains 16 residues. Written as DNA, the CDR3 is TGTGCCAGCAGCCCCCTAGCGGGAGAAAGGCCCTACGAGCAGTACTTC. Translating it yields CASSPLAGERPYEQYF.

The rearrangement links TRBV20-1 to TRBJ1-2; TRBD1 aligns across 8 bases. V lost 1 base and J lost 5; bases outside the gene matches: 12. The germline CDR1 and CDR2 sequences are DFQATT and SNEGSKA (reference sequence). CDR3 length: 16 residues. CDR3 amino acids: CSARVGGQGFGYGYTF. CDR3 DNA sequence: TGCAGTGCTAGAGTTGGCGGACAGGGTTTCGGGTATGGCTACACCTTC.

The rearrangement joins TRBV6-1 to TRBJ1-5; TRBD1 is a possible D gene (6 bases). Trimming removed 1 base from V and 0 bases from J, with 13 bases in between. CDR1 is MNHNS, CDR2 SASEGT, per germline. The CDR3 loop spans 17 amino acids. The CDR3, as DNA: TGTGCCAGCAGTGAAGGGTCAGGGGCAGTTAGCAATCAGCCCCAGCATTTT. Translating it yields CASSEGSGAVSNQPQHF.

Notes on this clonotype: This may be a read error, as it is one base from a much larger clone. V usage is TRBV11-1 and J usage is TRBJ2-7, with no clear D. The CDR3 is 17 amino acids. Germline-derived CDR1 and CDR2 are SGHAT and FQDESV (reference sequence). The germline V and J ends were trimmed by 6 bases and 0 bases, with 21 bases remaining between them. This CDR3 reads CASSEGKSQHGSYEQYF. In DNA form, the CDR3 reads TGTGCCAGCAGTGAAGGCAAATCGCAGCATGGCTCCTACGAGCAGTACTTC. Full variable domain (rest looked up from reference TRBV11-1 and TRBJ2-7): EAEVAQSPRYKITEKSQAVAFWCDPISGHATLYWYRQILGQGPELLVQFQDESVVDDSQLPKDRFSAERLKGVDSTLKIQPAELGDSAMYLCASSEGKSQHGSYEQYFGPGTRLTVT.

This clonotype appeared a single time. The gene calls are TRBV20-1 and TRBJ2-7; tentative D call: TRBD1 (5 bases). The CDR3 sequence is 11 residues long. Germline V gene lookup returns CDR1 DFQATT and CDR2 SNEGSKA (reference sequence). The germline V and J ends were trimmed by 2 bases and 5 bases, with 7 bases remaining between them. CDR3 DNA: TGCAGTGCTAGAAAAGGGGACGAGCAGTACTTC. Residues: CSARKGDEQYF.

The chain joins TRBV6-5 to TRBJ1-4; D may be TRBD1 (5 bases). This CDR3 spans 16 amino acids. The V end was cut by 2 bases, the J end by 4 bases, with 14 bases between. Germline assignment: CDR1 MNHEY and CDR2 SVGAGI. The CDR3 loop is CASSYRPLGGNEKLFF. The CDR3 DNA is TGTGCCAGCAGTTACAGGCCCCTCGGGGGTAATGAAAAACTGTTTTTT.

The chain combines TRBV19 with TRBJ2-7; D perhaps matches TRBD1 (5 bases). The CDR3 is 14 residues long. Germline CDR1 reads LNHDA; CDR2 reads SQIVND (reference sequence). Trimming shortened V by 5 bases and J by 6 bases, and 17 bases separated the two germline ends. The DNA of the CDR3 is TGTGCCAGTAGTCCTAGGCCAGGGATCTCCGAGCAGTACTTC. This encodes CASSPRPGISEQYF.

The chain recombines TRBV4-3 with TRBJ1-2; 7 nucleotides match TRBD1. The CDR3 runs 14 residues. The germline V gene encodes CDR1 LGHNA and CDR2 YSLEER. The V gene end was trimmed by 3 bases and the J gene end by 5 bases; junction bases not matched to a gene: 6. CDR3 residues: CASSQARTGYGYTF. Written as DNA, the CDR3 is TGCGCCAGCAGCCAGGCAAGGACAGGATATGGCTACACCTTC.

This rearrangement joins TRBV24-1 to TRBJ2-5, with D uncertain. Germline V gene data show CDR1 as KGHDR and CDR2 as SFDVKD. This CDR3 is 15 amino acids long. V was pared by 5 bases and J by 5 bases, with 17 bases between. The CDR3 nucleotides are TGTGCCACCAGTGCGGGCCCTTCTAATCGGGAGACCCAGTACTTC. Translating gives CATSAGPSNRETQYF.

The CDR3 loop reads CASAPGPISPLHF. The CDR3 region has the DNA TGTGCCAGCGCCCCCGGACCCATTTCACCCCTCCACTTT. This chain joins TRBV25-1 and TRBJ1-6; D uncertain. Trimming stripped 8 bases from V and 9 bases from J, with 14 bases between. Per germline, CDR1 MGHDK and CDR2 SYGVNS. CDR3 length: 13 amino acids.

The chain couples TRBV5-1 to TRBJ2-3, with TRBD2 matching over 9 bases. CDR1 is SGHRS and CDR2 is YFSETQ in the germline V gene. After removal of 4 bases from V and 9 bases from J, the junction contained 15 bases not matched to a gene. This CDR3 region has 16 residues. CDR3 in amino acids: CASSPQIAGASNTQYF. The CDR3 coding sequence is TGCGCCAGCAGCCCTCAAATAGCGGGAGCCTCAAACACGCAGTATTTT.

This clonotype was observed at least ten times. At one end, the junction sequence differs from germline, possibly due to a read error. The genes are TRBV29-1 and TRBJ1-1, with D perhaps TRBD1 (5 bases). Looked up from germline, CDR1 is SQVTM and CDR2 is ANQGSEA. CDR3 length: 8 amino acids. The CDR3 DNA reads as TGCAGCGTTGATCCCAGGGTTTTT. It specifies CSVDPRVF.

The chain couples TRBV7-9 to TRBJ1-2; TRBD1 agrees at 12 bases. In germline, CDR1 is SEHNR, CDR2 FQNEAQ (reference sequence). The CDR3 extends over 15 amino acids. With V trimmed by 7 bases and J by 7 bases, 10 bases remained unmatched. The CDR3 reads CASTPGTGGAGGYTF. The DNA of the CDR3 is TGTGCCAGCACGCCGGGGACAGGGGGCGCAGGTGGCTACACCTTC.

The rearrangement links TRBV7-3 to TRBJ2-2, with D hard to call. Germline loops: CDR1 SGHTA, CDR2 FQGTGA. CDR3 size: 12 residues. With 4 bases removed from V and 3 bases from J, the gap between germline ends came to 3 bases. The CDR3 is CASSSDTGELFF. The CDR3, as DNA: TGTGCCAGCAGCTCGGACACCGGGGAGCTGTTTTTT.